This T cell receptor (beta chain) is drawn from a study of blood T cell repertoires in COVID-19. This clone came up once. With 0 bases removed from V and 4 bases from J, the gap between germline ends came to 7 bases. Germline-derived CDR1 and CDR2 are SGHTS and YDEGEE. This CDR3 spans 13 amino acids. Sequencing used immunoSEQ multiplex PCR; TCRdb keeps in-frame clones, though not all of them. The sample consists of around 240,000 clones, about 90% of them appearing once. V usage is TRBV5-8 and J usage is TRBJ2-5, with no clear D. This TCR derives from a human donor in a cohort exposed to, infected with or recovered from COVID-19 (not recorded which). The donor label of this sample is uncertain. Sequenced material: PBMCs or T cells enriched from blood (not recorded which). CDR3 nucleotide sequence: TGTGCCAGCAGCTTGGAACTACTAGAGACCCAGTACTTC. Amino acid sequence: CASSLELLETQYF.